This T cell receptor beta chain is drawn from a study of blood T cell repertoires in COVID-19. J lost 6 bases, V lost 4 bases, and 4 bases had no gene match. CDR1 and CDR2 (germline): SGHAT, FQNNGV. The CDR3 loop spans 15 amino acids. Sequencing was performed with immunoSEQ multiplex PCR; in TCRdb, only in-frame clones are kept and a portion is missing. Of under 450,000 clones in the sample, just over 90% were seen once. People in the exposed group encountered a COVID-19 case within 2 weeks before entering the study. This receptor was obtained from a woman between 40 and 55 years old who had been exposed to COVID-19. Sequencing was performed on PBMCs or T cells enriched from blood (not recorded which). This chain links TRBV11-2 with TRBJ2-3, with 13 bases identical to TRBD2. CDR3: CASSSGLAGRDTQYF. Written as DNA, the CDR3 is TGTGCCAGCAGCTCGGGACTAGCGGGGAGGGATACGCAGTATTTT. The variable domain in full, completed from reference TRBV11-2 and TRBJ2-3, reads EAGVAQSPRYKIIEKRQSVAFWCNPISGHATLYWYQQILGQGPKLLIQFQNNGVVDDSQLPKDRFSAERLKGVDSTLKIQPAKLEDSAVYLCASSSGLAGRDTQYFGPGTRLTVL.